This T cell receptor (beta chain) was observed in a study of cytomegalovirus exposure and HLA in healthy donors. General study points: An analysis done earlier found most TCR beta V segments productive about 90% or about 30% of the time. Cytomegalovirus status was reportedly diagnosed by the classifier with high specificity and sensitivity. Most likely, a cluster of highly shared sequence variants arose as a sequencing artifact.

This clone was observed a few times. As yet, its antigen is unknown. The CDR3 covers 12 residues. This PCR relied on a set of 60 Vbeta primers and 13 Jbeta primers. Assay used: immunoSEQ multiplex PCR; TCRdb lists only in-frame clones, some missing. This sample has 120,000 or so clones, with about 15% found just once. The sequenced sample consisted of PBMCs. The J gene is TRBJ2-7, the V gene TRBV21-1; the listed D gene, TRBD2, was not tested against the DNA. TRBV21-1 is a pseudogene segment. The TCR sequence derives from a female donor in good health and CMV-seropositive. CDR3 nucleotide sequence: TGTGCCAGCACGGGGTTGCCCTACGAGCAGTACTTC. This sequence encodes CASTGLPYEQYF.